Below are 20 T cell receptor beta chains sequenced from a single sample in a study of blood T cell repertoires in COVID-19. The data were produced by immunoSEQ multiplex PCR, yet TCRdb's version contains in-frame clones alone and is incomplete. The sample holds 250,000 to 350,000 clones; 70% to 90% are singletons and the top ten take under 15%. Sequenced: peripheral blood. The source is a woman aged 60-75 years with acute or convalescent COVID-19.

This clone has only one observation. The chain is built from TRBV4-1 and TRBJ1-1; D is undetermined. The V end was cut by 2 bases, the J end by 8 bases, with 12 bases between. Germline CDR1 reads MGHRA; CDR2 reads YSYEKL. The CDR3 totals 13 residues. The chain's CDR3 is CASSQPGRGEAFF. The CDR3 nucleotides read TGCGCCAGCAGCCAACCAGGACGGGGAGAAGCTTTCTTT.

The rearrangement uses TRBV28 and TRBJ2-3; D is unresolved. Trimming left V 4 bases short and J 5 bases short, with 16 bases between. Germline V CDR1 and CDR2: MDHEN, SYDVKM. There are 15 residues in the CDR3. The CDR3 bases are TGTGCCAGCAGTTCAGGATCAAATACCGGAGATACGCAGTATTTT. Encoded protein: CASSSGSNTGDTQYF.

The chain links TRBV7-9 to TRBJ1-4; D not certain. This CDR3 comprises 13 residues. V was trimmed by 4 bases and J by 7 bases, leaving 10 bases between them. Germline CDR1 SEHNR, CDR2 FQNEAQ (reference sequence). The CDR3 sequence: CASSSPGIEKLFF. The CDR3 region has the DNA TGTGCCAGCAGCTCCCCCGGGATTGAAAAACTGTTTTTT.

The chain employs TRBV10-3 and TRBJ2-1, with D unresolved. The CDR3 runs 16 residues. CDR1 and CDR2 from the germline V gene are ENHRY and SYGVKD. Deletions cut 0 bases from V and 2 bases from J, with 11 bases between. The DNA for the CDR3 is TGTGCCATCAGTGAGTCCCCCCTCCCGGCCTACAATGAGCAGTTCTTC. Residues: CAISESPLPAYNEQFF.

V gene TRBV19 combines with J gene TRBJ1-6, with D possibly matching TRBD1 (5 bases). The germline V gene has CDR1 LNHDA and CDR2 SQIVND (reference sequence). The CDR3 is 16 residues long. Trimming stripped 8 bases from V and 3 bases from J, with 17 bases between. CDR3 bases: TGTGCCAGTTCCCCATTCACGGGGGGCTATAATTCACCCCTCCACTTT. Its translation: CASSPFTGGYNSPLHF. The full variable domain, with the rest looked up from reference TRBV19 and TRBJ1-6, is DGGITQSPKYLFRKEGQNVTLSCEQNLNHDAMYWYRQDPGQGLRLIYYSQIVNDFQKGDIAEGYSVSREKKESFPLTVTSAQKNPTAFYLCASSPFTGGYNSPLHFGNGTRLTVT.

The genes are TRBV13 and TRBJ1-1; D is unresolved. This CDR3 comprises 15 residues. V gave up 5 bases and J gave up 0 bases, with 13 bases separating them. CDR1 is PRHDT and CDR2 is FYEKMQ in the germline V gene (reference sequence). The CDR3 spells CASSAAAEMNTEAFF. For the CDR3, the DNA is TGTGCCAGCAGCGCCGCGGCAGAAATGAACACTGAAGCTTTCTTT.

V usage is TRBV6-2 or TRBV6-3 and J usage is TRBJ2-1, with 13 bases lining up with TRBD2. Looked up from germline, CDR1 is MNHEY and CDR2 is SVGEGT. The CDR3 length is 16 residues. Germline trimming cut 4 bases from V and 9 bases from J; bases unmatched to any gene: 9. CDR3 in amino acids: CASSFLRLAGGVEQFF. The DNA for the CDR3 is TGTGCCAGCAGTTTTCTCAGACTAGCGGGAGGCGTTGAGCAGTTCTTC.

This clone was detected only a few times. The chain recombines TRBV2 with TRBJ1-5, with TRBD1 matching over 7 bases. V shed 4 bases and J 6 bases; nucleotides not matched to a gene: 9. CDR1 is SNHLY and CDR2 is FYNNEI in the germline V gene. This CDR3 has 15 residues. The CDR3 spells CASSVRQGPVQPQHF. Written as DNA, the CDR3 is TGTGCCAGCAGTGTCCGACAGGGACCCGTTCAGCCCCAGCATTTT.

CDR3 bases: TGTGCCTCAATAAGGGGCCGGGAGTCCTACAATGAGCAGTTCTTC. Translated, it gives CASIRGRESYNEQFF. The chain uses TRBV10-3 and TRBJ2-1; D may be TRBD2 (6 bases). The V gene's germline CDR1 is ENHRY and CDR2 SYGVKD. The CDR3 runs 15 residues. Trimming took off 11 bases at V and 1 base at J, with 18 bases between the two ends.

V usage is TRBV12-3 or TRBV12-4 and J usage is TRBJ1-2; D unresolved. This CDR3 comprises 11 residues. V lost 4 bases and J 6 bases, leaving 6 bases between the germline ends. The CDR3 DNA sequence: TGTGCCAGCAGTTGGAGCGATGGCTACACCTTC. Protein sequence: CASSWSDGYTF.

CDR3 sequence reads: CASSASPGTPNQPQHF. CDR3 in DNA: TGTGCCAGCAGTGCATCTCCCGGGACACCCAATCAGCCCCAGCATTTT. The chain is built from TRBV6-1 and TRBJ1-5, with a tentative D call TRBD1 (6 bases). The CDR3 is made up of 16 amino acids. The germline V gene has CDR1 MNHNS and CDR2 SASEGT. Trimming stripped 4 bases from V and 3 bases from J, with 16 bases between.

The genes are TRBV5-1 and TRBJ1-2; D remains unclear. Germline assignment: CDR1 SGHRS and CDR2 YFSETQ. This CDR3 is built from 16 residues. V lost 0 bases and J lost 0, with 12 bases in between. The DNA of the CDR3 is TGCGCCAGCAGCTTGGACGAGGGCCGAGCTAACTATGGCTACACCTTC. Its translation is CASSLDEGRANYGYTF.

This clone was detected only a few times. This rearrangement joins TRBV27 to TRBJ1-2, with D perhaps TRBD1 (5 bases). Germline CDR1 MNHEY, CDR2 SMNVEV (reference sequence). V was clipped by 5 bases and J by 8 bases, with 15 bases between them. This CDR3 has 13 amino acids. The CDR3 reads CASSPRGGEGYTF. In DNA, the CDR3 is TGTGCCAGCAGTCCCCGGGGAGGGGAGGGCTACACCTTC.

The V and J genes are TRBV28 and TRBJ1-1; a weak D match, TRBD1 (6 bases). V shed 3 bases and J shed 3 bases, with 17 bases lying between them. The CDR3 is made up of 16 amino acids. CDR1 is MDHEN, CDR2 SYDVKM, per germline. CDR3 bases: TGTGCCAGCAGTTTGAGCTACAGGGCGGAGGACACTGAAGCTTTCTTT. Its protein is CASSLSYRAEDTEAFF.

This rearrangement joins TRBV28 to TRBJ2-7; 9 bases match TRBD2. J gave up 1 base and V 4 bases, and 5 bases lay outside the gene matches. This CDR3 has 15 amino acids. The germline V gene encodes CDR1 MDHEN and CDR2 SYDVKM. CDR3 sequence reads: CASSSRRGGSYEQYF. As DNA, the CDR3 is TGTGCCAGCAGTTCCCGGCGGGGGGGATCCTACGAGCAGTACTTC.

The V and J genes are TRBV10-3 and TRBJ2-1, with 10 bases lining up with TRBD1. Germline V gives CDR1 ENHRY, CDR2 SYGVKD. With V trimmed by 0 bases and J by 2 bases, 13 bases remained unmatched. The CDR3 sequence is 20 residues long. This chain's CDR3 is CAISESSLEAGTGAYNEQFF. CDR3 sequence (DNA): TGTGCCATCAGTGAGTCGAGCTTGGAAGCCGGGACAGGGGCCTACAATGAGCAGTTCTTC.

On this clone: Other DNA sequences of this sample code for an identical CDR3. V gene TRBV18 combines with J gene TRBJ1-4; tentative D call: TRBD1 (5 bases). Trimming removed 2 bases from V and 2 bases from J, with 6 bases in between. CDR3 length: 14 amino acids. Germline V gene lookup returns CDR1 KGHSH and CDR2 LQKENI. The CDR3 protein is CASSPGATNEKLFF. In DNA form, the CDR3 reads TGTGCCAGCTCACCAGGGGCGACTAATGAAAAACTGTTTTTT.

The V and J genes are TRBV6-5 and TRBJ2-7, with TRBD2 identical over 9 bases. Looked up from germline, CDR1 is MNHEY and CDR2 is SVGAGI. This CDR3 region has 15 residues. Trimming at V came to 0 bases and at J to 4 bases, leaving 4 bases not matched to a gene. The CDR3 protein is CASSYSERGVYEQYF. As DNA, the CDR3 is TGTGCCAGCAGTTACTCGGAGCGGGGGGTTTACGAGCAGTACTTC.

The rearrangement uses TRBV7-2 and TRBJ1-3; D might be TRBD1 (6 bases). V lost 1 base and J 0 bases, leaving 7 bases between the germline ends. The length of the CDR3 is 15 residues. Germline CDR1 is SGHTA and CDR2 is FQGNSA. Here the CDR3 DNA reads TGTGCCAGCAGCTTAGGGACAGTCTCTGGAAACACCATATATTTT. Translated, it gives CASSLGTVSGNTIYF.

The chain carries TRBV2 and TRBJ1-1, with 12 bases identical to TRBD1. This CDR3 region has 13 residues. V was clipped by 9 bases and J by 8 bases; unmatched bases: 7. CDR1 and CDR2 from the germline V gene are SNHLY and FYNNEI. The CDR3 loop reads CASSPGQGAEAFF. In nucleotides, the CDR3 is TGTGCCAGTAGCCCGGGACAGGGGGCCGAAGCTTTCTTT.